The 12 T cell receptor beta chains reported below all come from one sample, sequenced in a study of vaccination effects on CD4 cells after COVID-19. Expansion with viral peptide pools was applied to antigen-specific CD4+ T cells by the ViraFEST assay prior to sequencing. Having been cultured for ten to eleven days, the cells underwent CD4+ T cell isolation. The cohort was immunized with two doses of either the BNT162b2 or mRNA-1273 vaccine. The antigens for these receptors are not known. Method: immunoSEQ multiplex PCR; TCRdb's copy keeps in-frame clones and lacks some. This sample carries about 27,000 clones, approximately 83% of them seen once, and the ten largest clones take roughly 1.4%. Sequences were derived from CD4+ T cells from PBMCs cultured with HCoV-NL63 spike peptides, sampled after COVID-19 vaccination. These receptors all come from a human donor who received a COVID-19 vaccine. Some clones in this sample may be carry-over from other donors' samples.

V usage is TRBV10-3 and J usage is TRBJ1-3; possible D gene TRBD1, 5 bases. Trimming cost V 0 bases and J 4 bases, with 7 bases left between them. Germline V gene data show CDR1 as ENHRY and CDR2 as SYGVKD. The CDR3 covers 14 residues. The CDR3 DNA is TGTGCCATCAGTGAGTCAGGGGTAGGAAACACCATATATTTT. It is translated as CAISESGVGNTIYF.

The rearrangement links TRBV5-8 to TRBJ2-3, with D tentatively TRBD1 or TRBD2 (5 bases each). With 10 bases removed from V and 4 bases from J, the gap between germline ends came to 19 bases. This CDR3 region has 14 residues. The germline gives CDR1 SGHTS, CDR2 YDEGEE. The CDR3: CAAPGTLAADTQYF. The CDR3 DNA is TGTGCCGCCCCCGGGACCCTGGCCGCAGATACGCAGTATTTT.

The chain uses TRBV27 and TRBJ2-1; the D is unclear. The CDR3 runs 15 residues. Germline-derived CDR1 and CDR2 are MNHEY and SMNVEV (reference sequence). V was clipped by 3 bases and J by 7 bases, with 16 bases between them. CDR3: CASSLREVFVNEQFF. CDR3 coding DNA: TGTGCCAGCAGTTTGCGCGAGGTTTTCGTAAATGAGCAGTTCTTC.

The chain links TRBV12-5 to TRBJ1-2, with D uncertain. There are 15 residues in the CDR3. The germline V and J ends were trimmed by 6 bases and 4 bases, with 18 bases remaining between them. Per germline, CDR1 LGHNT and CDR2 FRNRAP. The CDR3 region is CASGRPDVGSYGYTF. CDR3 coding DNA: TGTGCTAGTGGCCGACCGGACGTGGGCAGCTATGGCTACACCTTC.

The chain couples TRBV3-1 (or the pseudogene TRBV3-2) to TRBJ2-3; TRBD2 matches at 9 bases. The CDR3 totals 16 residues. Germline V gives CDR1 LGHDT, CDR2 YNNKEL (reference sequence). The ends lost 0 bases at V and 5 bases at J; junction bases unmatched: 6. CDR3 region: CASSQDMAGGRDTQYF. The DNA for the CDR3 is TGTGCCAGCAGCCAAGATATGGCGGGGGGGAGAGATACGCAGTATTTT.

CDR3 in amino acids: CASSPQQEAGKTQYF. The CDR3 region has the DNA TGTGCCAGCTCACCCCAGCAGGAGGCAGGGAAGACCCAGTACTTC. The chain links TRBV18 to TRBJ2-5; D is possibly TRBD1 or TRBD2 (5 bases each). V was cut by 3 bases and J by 6 bases, with 17 bases left in between. Germline assignment: CDR1 KGHSH and CDR2 LQKENI. The CDR3 spans 15 residues.

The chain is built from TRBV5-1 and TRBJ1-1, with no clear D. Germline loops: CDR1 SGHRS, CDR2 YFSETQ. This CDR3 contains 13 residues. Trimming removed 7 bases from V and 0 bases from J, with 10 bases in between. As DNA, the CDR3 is TGCGCCAGCTCCAAAACCATGAACACTGAAGCTTTCTTT. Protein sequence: CASSKTMNTEAFF. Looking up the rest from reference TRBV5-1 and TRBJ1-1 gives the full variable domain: KAGVTQTPRYLIKTRGQQVTLSCSPISGHRSVSWYQQTPGQGLQFLFEYFSETQRNKGNFPGRFSGRQFSNSRSEMNVSTLELGDSALYLCASSKTMNTEAFFGQGTRLTVV.

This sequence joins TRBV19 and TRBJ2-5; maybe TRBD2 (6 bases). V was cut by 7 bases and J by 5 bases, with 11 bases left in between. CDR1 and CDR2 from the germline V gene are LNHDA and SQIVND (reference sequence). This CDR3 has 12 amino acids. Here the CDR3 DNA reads TGTGCCAGTACCGCTGGGGGGGAGACCCAGTACTTC. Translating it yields CASTAGGETQYF.

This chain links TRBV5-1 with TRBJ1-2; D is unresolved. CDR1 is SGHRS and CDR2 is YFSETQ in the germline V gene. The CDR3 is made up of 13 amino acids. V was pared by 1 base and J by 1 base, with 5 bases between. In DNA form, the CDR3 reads TGCGCCAGCAGCTTGAACCTTAACTATGGCTACACCTTC. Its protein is CASSLNLNYGYTF. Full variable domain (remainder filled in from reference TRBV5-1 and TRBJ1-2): KAGVTQTPRYLIKTRGQQVTLSCSPISGHRSVSWYQQTPGQGLQFLFEYFSETQRNKGNFPGRFSGRQFSNSRSEMNVSTLELGDSALYLCASSLNLNYGYTFGSGTRLTVV.

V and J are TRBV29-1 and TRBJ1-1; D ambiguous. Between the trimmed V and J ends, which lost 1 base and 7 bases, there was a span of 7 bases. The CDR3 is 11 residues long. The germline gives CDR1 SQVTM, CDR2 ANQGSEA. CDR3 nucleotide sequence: TGCAGCGTTGAAGTGGCGGATGAAGCTTTCTTT. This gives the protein CSVEVADEAFF.

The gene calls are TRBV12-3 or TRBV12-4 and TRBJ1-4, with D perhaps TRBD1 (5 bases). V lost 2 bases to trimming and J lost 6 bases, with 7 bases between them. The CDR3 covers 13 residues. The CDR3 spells CASSLWGDEKLFF. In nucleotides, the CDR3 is TGTGCCAGCAGTTTATGGGGGGATGAAAAACTGTTTTTT.

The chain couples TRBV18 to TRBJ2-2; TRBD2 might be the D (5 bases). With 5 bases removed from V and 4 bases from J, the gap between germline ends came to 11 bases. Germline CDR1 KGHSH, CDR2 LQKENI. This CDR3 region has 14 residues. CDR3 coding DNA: TGTGCCAGCTCAGGACTTTTGGGCACCGGGGAGCTGTTTTTT. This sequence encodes CASSGLLGTGELFF.